This T cell receptor beta chain was captured by sequencing in a study of low-dose radiotherapy and immunotherapy resistance in tumors. Background on the study: Cohort 2, a group dosed every two weeks at 1 Gy per fraction, received 13 Gy in total over 26 weeks. With cycle 1 day 1 as the start, patients took oral aspirin 300 mg daily for four cycles.

CDR3 length equals 14 residues. CDR1 is DFQATT and CDR2 is SNEGSKA in the germline V gene (reference sequence). Trimming pared 3 bases from V and 0 bases from J, leaving 6 bases between. Primers used for first-strand cDNA, a TRAV- and TRBV-specific set, covered both alpha and beta chains. The authors ran 15 to 25 PCR cycles to amplify TCRs with a constant-region primer and V-primer adapter. TCRdb independently ran MiXCR on the reads; one entry per CDR3 protein. The table lists around 100,000 distinct CDR3 sequences, roughly 20% of them singletons. This clonotype was detected ten times or more. Time point reported: after trial treatment. Treatment given: LDRT plus nivolumab, ipilimumab, low-dose cyclophosphamide and aspirin (RACIN trial). Low-dose radiotherapy, low-dose cyclophosphamide, aspirin, ipilimumab and nivolumab were all given to the donors.

This specimen consisted of PBMCs, obtained after low-dose radiotherapy plus immunotherapy. The clonotype was recovered from a male donor with prostate cancer. The J gene is TRBJ1-6, the V gene TRBV20-1; D is possibly TRBD1 (5 bases). The CDR3 nucleotides read TGCAGTGCTAGCCAGGGCTCCTATAATTCACCCCTCCACTTT. Translating it yields CSASQGSYNSPLHF.